These 20 T cell receptor beta chains originate from one sample sequenced in a study of cytomegalovirus exposure and HLA in healthy donors. Primers included in the PCR were 60 Vbeta and 13 Jbeta primers. TCRdb's copy holds only in-frame clones and misses some; the assay was immunoSEQ multiplex PCR. The sample comprises 130,000 or so clones, more than 65% of which are singletons, and around 1.5% rests with the top ten. Sequenced: PBMCs. The receptor source for this set is a woman aged 18-30 years in good health and CMV-seronegative.

The V gene is TRBV2, the J gene TRBJ1-1, with no clear D. CDR3 length: 15 residues. Trimming cost V 0 bases and J 3 bases, with 11 bases left between them. Germline lookup yields CDR1 SNHLY and CDR2 FYNNEI. CDR3 bases: TGTGCCAGCAGTGAAGCCGACGGCGGATACACTGAAGCTTTCTTT. Residues: CASSEADGGYTEAFF.

V is TRBV7-2 and J is TRBJ1-2; weak D call: TRBD1 (5 bases). Trimming pared 3 bases from V and 5 bases from J, leaving 16 bases between. The CDR3 is 15 amino acids. From germline, CDR1 is SGHTA and CDR2 FQGNSA. The CDR3 sequence: CASSFLAGVGYGYTF. The DNA of the CDR3 is TGTGCCAGCAGCTTCTTGGCGGGGGTTGGTTATGGCTACACCTTC. Using reference TRBV7-2 and TRBJ1-2 for the parts outside the CDR3, the full variable domain is GAGVSQSPSNKVTEKGKDVELRCDPISGHTALYWYRQSLGQGLEFLIYFQGNSAPDKSGLPSDRFSAERTGGSVSTLTIQRTQQEDSAVYLCASSFLAGVGYGYTFGSGTRLTVV.

V gene TRBV13 combines with J gene TRBJ2-3, with D possibly being TRBD2 (5 bases). This CDR3 contains 15 residues. The germline V gene has CDR1 PRHDT and CDR2 FYEKMQ (reference sequence). V dropped 3 bases and J dropped 2 bases, with 12 bases sitting between them. The CDR3 protein is CASSFQGLYTDTQYF. CDR3 nucleotides: TGTGCCAGCAGCTTCCAAGGACTCTACACAGATACGCAGTATTTT. The variable domain in full, completed from reference TRBV13 and TRBJ2-3, reads AAGVIQSPRHLIKEKRETATLKCYPIPRHDTVYWYQQGPGQDPQFLISFYEKMQSDKGSIPDRFSAQQFSDYHSELNMSSLELGDSALYFCASSFQGLYTDTQYFGPGTRLTVL.

In regard to this clone: In the same sample, other DNA sequences code for this CDR3. The chain uses TRBV7-2 and TRBJ1-6; 8 bases are shared with TRBD1. The ends lost 6 bases at V and 4 bases at J; junction bases unmatched: 5. The CDR3 runs to 15 residues. Germline V gives CDR1 SGHTA, CDR2 FQGNSA. CDR3 in DNA: TGTGCCAGCAGTGCAGGGGGCCTTTATAATTCACCCCTCCACTTT. The encoded protein is CASSAGGLYNSPLHF.

CDR3 sequence: CASSLGVGTGASRTEAFF. CDR3 nucleotides: TGTGCCAGCAGCTTAGGGGTGGGTACAGGGGCGTCAAGGACTGAAGCTTTCTTT. The chain links TRBV11-2 to TRBJ1-1, with 7 bases that match TRBD1. The CDR3 loop spans 18 amino acids. J was trimmed by 5 bases and V by 1 base; bases with no gene match: 16. CDR1 is SGHAT, CDR2 FQNNGV, per germline.

The V gene is TRBV5-1, the J gene TRBJ1-1; 8 positions match TRBD1. The CDR3 consists of 13 residues. After removal of 0 bases from V and 11 bases from J, the junction contained 6 bases not matched to a gene. Germline V CDR1 and CDR2: SGHRS, YFSETQ. The CDR3, as DNA: TGCGCCAGCAGCTTGGCCGGGACAGGAGGGGCTTTCTTT. It is translated as CASSLAGTGGAFF.

This chain uses TRBV4-1 with TRBJ1-2; D is possibly TRBD1 (5 bases). The CDR3 runs 18 residues. CDR1 and CDR2 (germline): MGHRA, YSYEKL. Trimming pared 3 bases from V and 0 bases from J, leaving 20 bases between. The CDR3 spells CASSQAPGRGGPNYGYTF. For the CDR3, the DNA is TGCGCCAGCAGCCAGGCTCCCGGGAGGGGCGGACCTAACTATGGCTACACCTTC.

The rearrangement links TRBV9 to TRBJ1-3; D not certain. CDR1 and CDR2 from the germline V gene are SGDLS and YYNGEE. Trimming shortened V by 3 bases and J by 0 bases, and 7 bases separated the two germline ends. The CDR3 totals 14 residues. The CDR3 sequence: CASSAQSSGNTIYF. The DNA for the CDR3 is TGTGCCAGCAGCGCACAGAGCTCTGGAAACACCATATATTTT.

The chain joins TRBV9 to TRBJ2-7; no firm D call. The length of the CDR3 is 14 residues. V lost 0 bases, J lost 3 bases, and 10 bases lay in between. CDR1 and CDR2 (germline): SGDLS, YYNGEE. In nucleotides, the CDR3 is TGTGCCAGCAGCGTAGGTTCGCTCGGCTACGAGCAGTACTTC. Protein sequence: CASSVGSLGYEQYF.

The rearrangement uses TRBV27 and TRBJ1-3; 10 bases are shared with TRBD1. With V trimmed by 5 bases and J by 9 bases, 4 bases remained unmatched. Germline CDR1 MNHEY, CDR2 SMNVEV (reference sequence). The CDR3 spans 13 residues. CDR3 DNA sequence: TGTGCCAGCAGTGAACGACAGGGGGCCACCATATATTTT. This gives the protein CASSERQGATIYF.

The rearrangement uses TRBV5-1 and TRBJ2-7; 9 positions match TRBD1. The germline CDR1 and CDR2 sequences are SGHRS and YFSETQ. Trimming at V came to 4 bases and at J to 4 bases, leaving 6 bases not matched to a gene. CDR3 size: 14 residues. The CDR3 sequence: CASSVRDREYEQYF. The DNA for the CDR3 is TGCGCCAGCAGCGTCCGGGACAGGGAATACGAGCAGTACTTC.

This clone was counted only a few times. This chain joins TRBV7-8 and TRBJ2-5; 7 bases fit TRBD1. The J call could be wrong; TRBJ2-7 is a better fit for the DNA end. CDR1 is SGHVS and CDR2 is FQNEAQ in the germline V gene. The CDR3 extends over 16 amino acids. CDR3 in DNA: TGTGCCAGCAGCTCAAACTACAGGGGTCCCTCCTACGAGCAGTACTTC. Translation: CASSSNYRGPSYEQYF.

The chain combines TRBV6-1 with TRBJ1-5; 7 positions agree with TRBD1. The CDR3 spans 14 residues. Germline V CDR1 and CDR2: MNHNS, SASEGT. V shed 6 bases and J 7 bases; nucleotides not matched to a gene: 9. DNA of the CDR3: TGTGCCAGCAGGAGACGAGGGGGCGACCAGCCCCAGCATTTT. It specifies CASRRRGGDQPQHF.

Of note for this clone: Germline and junction disagree at one end, which may indicate a read error. This sequence joins TRBV7-9 and TRBJ2-7; D might be TRBD2 (6 bases). Germline V CDR1 and CDR2: SEHNR, FQNEAQ (reference sequence). The CDR3 is made up of 12 amino acids. CDR3 bases: TGTTCCAGCAGCATGGGACTTTACGAGCAGTACTTC. It codes for CSSSMGLYEQYF.

For this clone: The germline gene is not matched at one end of the junction; a read error may be the cause. This chain links TRBV2 with TRBJ2-7; 7 nucleotides align to TRBD1. Germline V gene sequence: CDR1 SNHLY, CDR2 FYNNEI. There are 12 residues in the CDR3. CDR3 amino acids: CASSEDRVEQYF. DNA for the CDR3: TGTGCCAGCAGCGAAGACAGGGTCGAGCAGTACTTC.

The genes are TRBV7-8 and TRBJ2-5; 8 bases agree with TRBD1. Germline CDR1 SGHVS, CDR2 FQNEAQ. The ends lost 1 base at V and 6 bases at J; junction bases unmatched: 4. The CDR3 length is 14 residues. The CDR3 loop reads CASSLGQGWKTQYF. The CDR3 nucleotides read TGTGCCAGCAGCTTAGGACAGGGGTGGAAGACCCAGTACTTC.

This clone was detected only a few times. In nucleotides, the CDR3 is TGTGCCAGCAGCCCTGGGGGGTGGGGCACAGATACGCAGTATTTT. It codes for CASSPGGWGTDTQYF. J is TRBJ2-3 and V is TRBV5-6; a possible D gene is TRBD2 (6 bases). The germline gives CDR1 SGHDT, CDR2 YYEEEE. The CDR3 length is 15 residues. The germline V and J ends were trimmed by 4 bases and 1 base, with 13 bases remaining between them.

The chain links TRBV4-1 to TRBJ2-1, with no clear D. The CDR3 is made up of 14 amino acids. Germline-derived CDR1 and CDR2 are MGHRA and YSYEKL. V was clipped by 0 bases and J by 10 bases, with 13 bases between them. The CDR3 DNA reads as TGCGCCAGCAGCCAAGAGTTAGCCGCTCGGGAGCAGTTCTTC. Amino acids: CASSQELAAREQFF.

The gene calls are TRBV4-1 and TRBJ2-7; tentative D call: TRBD1 (6 bases). The germline V gene has CDR1 MGHRA and CDR2 YSYEKL. The V gene lost 0 bases and the J gene lost 2 bases, with 11 bases spanning the gap. CDR3 size: 15 residues. CDR3: CASSQEYREPYEQYF. For the CDR3, the DNA is TGCGCCAGCAGCCAAGAGTACAGGGAACCCTACGAGCAGTACTTC.

This clone was recorded a few times. The rearrangement uses TRBV5-6 and TRBJ1-3, with D hard to call. Germline V gene sequence: CDR1 SGHDT, CDR2 YYEEEE. The CDR3 has 16 amino acids. V dropped 2 bases and J dropped 4 bases, with 16 bases sitting between them. The CDR3: CASSFWSAVLGNTIYF. The CDR3 DNA follows: TGTGCCAGCAGCTTTTGGTCTGCGGTTCTCGGAAACACCATATATTTT.